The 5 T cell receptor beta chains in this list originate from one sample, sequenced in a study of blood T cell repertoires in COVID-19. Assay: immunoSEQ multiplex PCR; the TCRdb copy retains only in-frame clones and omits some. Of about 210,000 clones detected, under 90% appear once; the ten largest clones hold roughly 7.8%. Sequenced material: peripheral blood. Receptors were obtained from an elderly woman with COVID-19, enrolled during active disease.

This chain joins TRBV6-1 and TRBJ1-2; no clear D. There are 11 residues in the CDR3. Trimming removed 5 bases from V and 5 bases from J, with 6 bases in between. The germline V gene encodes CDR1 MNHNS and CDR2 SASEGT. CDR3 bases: TGTGCCAGCAGTTCCAATTATGGCTACACCTTC. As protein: CASSSNYGYTF.

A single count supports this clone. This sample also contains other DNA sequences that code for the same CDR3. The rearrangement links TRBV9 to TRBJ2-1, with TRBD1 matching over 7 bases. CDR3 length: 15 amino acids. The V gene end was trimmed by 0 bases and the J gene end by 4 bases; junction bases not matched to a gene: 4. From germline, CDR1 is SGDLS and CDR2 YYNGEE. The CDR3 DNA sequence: TGTGCCAGCAGCGTAGGAGGGGGCGGTTACAATGAGCAGTTCTTC. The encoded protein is CASSVGGGGYNEQFF.

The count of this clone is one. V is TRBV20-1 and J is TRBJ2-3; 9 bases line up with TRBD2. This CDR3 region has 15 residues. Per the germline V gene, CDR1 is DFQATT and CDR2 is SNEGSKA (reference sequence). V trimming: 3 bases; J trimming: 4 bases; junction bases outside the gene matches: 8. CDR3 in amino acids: CSASVASGAPDTQYF. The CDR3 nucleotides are TGCAGTGCTAGTGTGGCTAGCGGGGCCCCAGATACGCAGTATTTT.

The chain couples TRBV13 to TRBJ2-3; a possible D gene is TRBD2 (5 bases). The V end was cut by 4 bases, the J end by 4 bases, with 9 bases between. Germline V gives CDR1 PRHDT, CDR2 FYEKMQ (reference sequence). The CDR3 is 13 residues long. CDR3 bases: TGTGCCAGCAGCTCCCCCGGGGCAGATACGCAGTATTTT. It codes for CASSSPGADTQYF. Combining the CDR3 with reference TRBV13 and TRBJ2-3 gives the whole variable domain AAGVIQSPRHLIKEKRETATLKCYPIPRHDTVYWYQQGPGQDPQFLISFYEKMQSDKGSIPDRFSAQQFSDYHSELNMSSLELGDSALYFCASSSPGADTQYFGPGTRLTVL.

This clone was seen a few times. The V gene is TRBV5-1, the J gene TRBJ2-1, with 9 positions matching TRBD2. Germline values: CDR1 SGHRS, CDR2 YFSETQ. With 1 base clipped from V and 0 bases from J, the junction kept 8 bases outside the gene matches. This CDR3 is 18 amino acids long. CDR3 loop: CASSLRLAGTGSYNEQFF. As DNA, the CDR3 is TGCGCCAGCAGCTTGCGTCTAGCGGGGACCGGCTCCTACAATGAGCAGTTCTTC.